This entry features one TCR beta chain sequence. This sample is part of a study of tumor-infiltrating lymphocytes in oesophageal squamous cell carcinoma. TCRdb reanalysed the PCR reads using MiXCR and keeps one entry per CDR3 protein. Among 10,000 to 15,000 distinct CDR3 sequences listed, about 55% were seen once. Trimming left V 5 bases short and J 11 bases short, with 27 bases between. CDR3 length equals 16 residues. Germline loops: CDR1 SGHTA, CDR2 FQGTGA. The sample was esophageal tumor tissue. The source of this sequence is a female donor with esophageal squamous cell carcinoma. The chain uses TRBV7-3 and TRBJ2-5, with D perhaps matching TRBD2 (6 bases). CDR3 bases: TGTGCCAGCAGCCTCCTTGGGTTAACTAGCACAGATACGCAGTACTTC. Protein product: CASSLLGLTSTDTQYF.